This T cell receptor beta chain derives from a study of T cell responses to AZD1222 COVID-19 vaccine. The CDR3 is 17 residues long. The germline V gene has CDR1 LGHDT and CDR2 YNNKEL (reference sequence). V shed 2 bases, J shed 8 bases, and the junction held 11 bases outside the gene matches. To note about this clone: Its target is not known.

Produced via immunoSEQ multiplex PCR; TCRdb's table is partial and in-frame only. Of roughly 200,000 clones in the sample, 85% to 90% were seen once. General study findings and limits: Vaccine-associated CD4 TCRs spanned spike, dominant at 160-218 and 743-854. Close to half of spike-specific TCRs reportedly recognize unmutated variant regions.

The clonotype originates from an adult in good health. The specimen comprised peripheral blood, sampled on day 0 of AZD1222 vaccination. This chain uses TRBV3-1 (or the pseudogene TRBV3-2) with TRBJ2-5, with 13 bases that match TRBD2. The CDR3 is CASSQKTSGGHGSTQYF. CDR3 bases: TGTGCCAGCAGCCAAAAGACTAGCGGGGGGCACGGTTCAACCCAGTACTTC.